This entry features one TCR beta chain sequence. Its antigen is undetermined. These data are taken from a study of CD8 T cells in ankylosing spondylitis. Study conclusions and caveats: The study identified a TCR beta motif of under ten highly homologous variants that appeared characteristic of ankylosing spondylitis blood.

Germline V gives CDR1 GTSNPN, CDR2 SVGIG (reference sequence). The ends were cut back, 8 bases at V and 3 bases at J, with 13 bases in the middle. The CDR3 consists of 12 residues. TCRdb itself ran the 5' RACE reads through MiXCR, one entry per CDR3 protein. This sample has roughly 250,000 distinct CDR3 sequences, with approximately 9% found just once. The sequence was obtained from a male donor with ankylosing spondylitis or in good health (not recorded which). What was sequenced was blood, either unsorted or a sorted T cell fraction (not recorded which). This sequence joins TRBV30 and TRBJ1-1; the D is unclear. The CDR3 DNA follows: TGTGCCCGGACCTCTGGGGACACTGAAGCTTTCTTT. Translated, it gives CARTSGDTEAFF.